This T cell receptor (beta chain) was recorded in a study of regulatory T cells in long-lasting Graves disease. Study background: Persistence in Graves' disease required over 5 years of antithyroid drugs plus positive TSH receptor antibodies.

To note about this clonotype: Its antigen is not identified.

Library construction for TCR beta used iRepertoire HTBI primers and Arm-PCR of CDR3 regions. TCRdb passed the multiplex PCR reads through MiXCR, listing each CDR3 protein once. The sample contains hundreds of thousands of distinct CDR3 sequences, 20% of which appear only once. The CDR3 covers 17 residues. The germline V and J ends were trimmed by 5 bases and 4 bases, with 22 bases remaining between them. Notes on the study in general: When disease was persistent, TRBV28, TRBJ1-2 and TRBJ2-5 were the favored segments.

The sample's time point: persistent/refractory GD, antithyroid drugs over 5 years with positive TRAb. With RNA extracted from PBMCs as input, the TCR library was made. Diagnosis followed American Thyroid Association guidelines for Graves' disease. The chain carries TRBV12-3 or TRBV12-4 and TRBJ2-3; D perhaps matches TRBD1 (6 bases). This receptor was taken from a female donor with Graves disease. The sequencing used peripheral blood mononuclear cells (PBMCs), collected when the disease was refractory, from a patient treated with antithyroid drugs. CDR3 region: CASSLHSGQSGADTQYF. CDR3 coding DNA: TGTGCCAGCAGTCTCCACTCAGGACAGAGTGGGGCAGATACGCAGTATTTT.